A single sample gave rise to the 18 T cell receptor beta chains below, sequenced in a study of blood T cell repertoires in COVID-19. TCRdb keeps only in-frame clones here, not all; method: immunoSEQ multiplex PCR. There are 250,000 to 400,000 clones in the sample; 88% occur only once, and approximately 1.6% lies in the top ten. Sequenced sample: peripheral blood. All receptors come from a woman in her twenties or thirties with COVID-19, enrolled during active disease.

This chain links TRBV7-3 with TRBJ2-5, with D possibly being TRBD1 (7 bases). Trimming removed 5 bases from V and 4 bases from J, with 8 bases in between. CDR3 length: 12 amino acids. Germline V lookup: CDR1 SGHTA, CDR2 FQGTGA. In DNA, the CDR3 is TGTGCCAGCAGCCAGGGGGGAGAGACCCAGTACTTC. Its protein is CASSQGGETQYF.

Concerning this clone itself: Other DNA sequences of this sample code for an identical CDR3. This chain links TRBV19 with TRBJ1-2; tentative D call: TRBD1 (6 bases). The V and J ends lost 4 bases and 0 bases respectively, with 6 bases between them. From germline, CDR1 is LNHDA and CDR2 SQIVND (reference sequence). The CDR3 totals 13 residues. CDR3 sequence: CASSTGANYGYTF. The CDR3 DNA reads TGTGCCAGTAGTACAGGGGCTAACTATGGCTACACCTTC.

This clone came up once. This chain links TRBV4-1 with TRBJ1-6, with D perhaps TRBD1 (6 bases). The CDR3 runs 16 residues. The germline V and J ends were trimmed by 3 bases and 5 bases, with 14 bases remaining between them. Per germline, CDR1 MGHRA and CDR2 YSYEKL. The CDR3 region is CASSQRIRTDNSPLHF. The CDR3 region has the DNA TGCGCCAGCAGCCAGCGGATTAGGACAGATAATTCACCCCTCCACTTT.

This chain connects TRBV2 to TRBJ2-5, with 12 bases lining up with TRBD2. With 2 bases clipped from V and 5 bases from J, the junction kept 3 bases outside the gene matches. The CDR3 runs 15 residues. Germline V gene lookup returns CDR1 SNHLY and CDR2 FYNNEI. This CDR3 is CASSEWLAGGETQYF. In DNA form, the CDR3 reads TGTGCCAGCAGTGAATGGCTAGCGGGGGGGGAGACCCAGTACTTC.

This clone occurred once. The rearrangement links TRBV6-5 to TRBJ1-6; 7 bases align to TRBD1. V lost 5 bases, J lost 10 bases, and 11 bases stayed unmatched. Germline CDR1 and CDR2: MNHEY and SVGAGI. The length of the CDR3 is 15 residues. The CDR3: CASSIRQGGLSPLHF. CDR3 nucleotides: TGTGCCAGCAGTATCCGACAGGGCGGCTTATCACCCCTCCACTTT.

The rearrangement joins TRBV29-1 to TRBJ1-2, with TRBD1 identical over 7 bases. CDR3 length equals 15 residues. Germline V gene lookup returns CDR1 SQVTM and CDR2 ANQGSEA. V shed 0 bases, J shed 8 bases, and the junction held 12 bases outside the gene matches. The CDR3 loop is CSVEDFAGGRLGYTF. CDR3 sequence (DNA): TGCAGCGTTGAAGATTTTGCAGGGGGAAGATTGGGCTACACCTTC.

This clone was picked up one time. The CDR3 DNA follows: TGTGCCAGCAGCCTCAATTCGAACACCGGGGAGCTGTTTTTT. Encoded protein: CASSLNSNTGELFF. The chain has TRBV4-2 and TRBJ2-2; D remains unclear. In germline, CDR1 is LGHNA, CDR2 YNFKEQ. V lost 4 bases to trimming and J lost 0 bases, with 6 bases between them. CDR3 length equals 14 residues.

V gene TRBV9 combines with J gene TRBJ1-2, with D possibly matching TRBD1 (5 bases). The CDR3 length is 14 residues. CDR1 and CDR2 (germline): SGDLS, YYNGEE. Trimming removed 6 bases from V and 4 bases from J, with 16 bases in between. The CDR3 coding sequence is TGTGCCAGCACCCTGTTGGGGGGGGTCTATGGCTACACCTTC. This translates into CASTLLGGVYGYTF.

The rearrangement uses TRBV10-1 and TRBJ1-2; D possibly corresponds to TRBD1 (5 bases). The CDR3 runs to 13 residues. Trimming cost V 5 bases and J 8 bases, with 15 bases left between them. Germline V CDR1 and CDR2: WNHNN, SYGVQD (reference sequence). The CDR3: CASSQGWAKGYTF. CDR3 bases: TGCGCCAGCAGTCAGGGTTGGGCAAAGGGCTACACCTTC.

The chain combines TRBV4-2 with TRBJ1-5; D may be TRBD1 (6 bases). This CDR3 spans 14 amino acids. The germline V gene encodes CDR1 LGHNA and CDR2 YNFKEQ. V dropped 4 bases and J dropped 6 bases, with 13 bases sitting between them. For the CDR3, the DNA is TGTGCCAGCAGCCGGGGGGGCGGGGGTCAGCCCCAGCATTTT. Translating it yields CASSRGGGGQPQHF.

The chain has TRBV6-6 and TRBJ1-4; perhaps TRBD1 as D (5 bases). The CDR3 spans 16 residues. Trimming took 4 bases from V and 3 from J, leaving 15 bases between them. Germline V gives CDR1 MNHNY, CDR2 SVGAGI (reference sequence). CDR3 loop: CASSSLTDSANEKLFF. CDR3 DNA: TGTGCCAGCAGTTCCTTGACAGATTCGGCTAATGAAAAACTGTTTTTT.

The chain recombines TRBV30 with TRBJ2-7, with 8 bases that match TRBD2. Germline V gene data show CDR1 as GTSNPN and CDR2 as SVGIG (reference sequence). The CDR3 totals 17 residues. V trimming: 5 bases; J trimming: 5 bases; junction bases outside the gene matches: 20. The DNA for the CDR3 is TGTGCCTGGCGGTGGTACGGGGGGGCCTCAAGGGGTAACGAGCAGTACGTC. It is translated as CAWRWYGGASRGNEQYV.

V usage is TRBV4-3 and J usage is TRBJ2-7; a possible D gene is TRBD1 (6 bases). CDR3 length: 15 residues. Trimming took off 1 base at V and 3 bases at J, with 13 bases between the two ends. Germline assignment: CDR1 LGHNA and CDR2 YSLEER. CDR3 sequence: CASSQAPGDHYEQYF. CDR3 DNA sequence: TGCGCCAGCAGCCAAGCACCAGGGGACCACTACGAGCAGTACTTC.

The rearrangement links TRBV4-3 to TRBJ1-2; D is undetermined. In germline, CDR1 is LGHNA, CDR2 YSLEER. The CDR3 totals 13 residues. V dropped 4 bases and J dropped 2 bases, with 8 bases sitting between them. Written as DNA, the CDR3 is TGCGCCAGCAGCCCTAGACTCAACTATGGCTACACCTTC. Protein product: CASSPRLNYGYTF.

This chain's CDR3 is CASSLVGGRDTIYF. The CDR3 DNA reads as TGCGCCAGCAGCTTGGTTGGAGGGCGGGACACCATATATTTT. The chain joins TRBV5-1 to TRBJ1-3; D is unclear. Between the trimmed V and J ends, which lost 0 bases and 8 bases, there was a span of 12 bases. The CDR3 is made up of 14 amino acids. The germline CDR1 and CDR2 sequences are SGHRS and YFSETQ.

The rearrangement joins TRBV2 to TRBJ1-1; D is uncertain. V was shortened by 10 bases and J by 5 bases, with 23 bases between the two germline ends. Germline-derived CDR1 and CDR2 are SNHLY and FYNNEI. The CDR3 spans 15 residues. The CDR3 protein is CATVASRLGETEAFF. Here the CDR3 DNA reads TGTGCCACCGTGGCCTCCCGGCTAGGTGAAACTGAAGCTTTCTTT.

The chain recombines TRBV7-8 with TRBJ1-5; weak D call: TRBD1 (5 bases). V lost 5 bases, J lost 3 bases, and 14 bases lay in between. The CDR3 has 15 residues. CDR1 is SGHVS, CDR2 FQNEAQ, per germline. CDR3 DNA: TGTGCCAGCAGCCGGGGGACTTCCTACAATCAGCCCCAGCATTTT. Translated: CASSRGTSYNQPQHF.

V usage is TRBV2 and J usage is TRBJ2-5; 8 bases align to TRBD2. The CDR3 consists of 14 residues. CDR1 and CDR2 from the germline V gene are SNHLY and FYNNEI. The J segment lost 6 bases and the V segment lost 3 bases, leaving 6 bases of the junction unmatched. The CDR3 bases are TGTGCCAGCAGTGAGCAGCGGGGGAGCCAGACCCAGTACTTC. Protein product: CASSEQRGSQTQYF.